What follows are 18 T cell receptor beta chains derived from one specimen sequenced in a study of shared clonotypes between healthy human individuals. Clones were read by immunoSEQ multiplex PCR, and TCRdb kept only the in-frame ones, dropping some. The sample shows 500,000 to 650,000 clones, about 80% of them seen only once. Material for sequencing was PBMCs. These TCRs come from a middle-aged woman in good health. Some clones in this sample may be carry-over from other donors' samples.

CDR3 in DNA: TGTGCCAGCTCACCAAGTACAGGGAACTACGAGCAGTACTTC. As protein: CASSPSTGNYEQYF. J is TRBJ2-7 and V is TRBV18; D might be TRBD1 (6 bases). The V end was cut by 2 bases, the J end by 3 bases, with 11 bases between. Germline V gene data show CDR1 as KGHSH and CDR2 as LQKENI. The CDR3 extends over 14 amino acids.

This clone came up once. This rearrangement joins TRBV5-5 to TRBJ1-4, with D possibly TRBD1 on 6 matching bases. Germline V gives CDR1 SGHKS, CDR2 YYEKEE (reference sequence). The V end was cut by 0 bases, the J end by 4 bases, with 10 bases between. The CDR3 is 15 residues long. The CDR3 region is CASSLVAGVNEKLFF. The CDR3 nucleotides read TGTGCCAGCAGCTTGGTTGCAGGGGTTAATGAAAAACTGTTTTTT.

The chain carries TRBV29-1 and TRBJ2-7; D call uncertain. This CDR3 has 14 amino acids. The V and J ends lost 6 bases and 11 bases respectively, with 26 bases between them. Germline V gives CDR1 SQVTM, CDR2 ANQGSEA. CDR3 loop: CSVEDPLHPTTEYF. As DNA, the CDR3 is TGCAGCGTCGAGGACCCCCTCCACCCTACGACGGAGTACTTC.

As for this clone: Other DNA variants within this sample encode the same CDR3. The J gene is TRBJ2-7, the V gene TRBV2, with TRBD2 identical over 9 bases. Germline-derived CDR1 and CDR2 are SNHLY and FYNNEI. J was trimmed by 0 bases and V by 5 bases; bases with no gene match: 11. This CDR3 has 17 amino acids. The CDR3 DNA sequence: TGTGCCAGCAGTTGGGGGCTCCTAGCGGGGAGCTCCTACGAGCAGTACTTC. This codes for CASSWGLLAGSSYEQYF.

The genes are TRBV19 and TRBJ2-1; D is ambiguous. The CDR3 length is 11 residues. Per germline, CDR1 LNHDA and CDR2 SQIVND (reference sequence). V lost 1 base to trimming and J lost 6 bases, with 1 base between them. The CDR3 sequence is CASSIGNEQFF. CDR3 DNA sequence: TGTGCCAGTAGTATAGGCAATGAGCAGTTCTTC.

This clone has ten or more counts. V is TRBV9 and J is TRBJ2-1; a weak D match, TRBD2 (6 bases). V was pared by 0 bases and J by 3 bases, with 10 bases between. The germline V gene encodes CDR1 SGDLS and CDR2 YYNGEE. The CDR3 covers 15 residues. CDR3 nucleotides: TGTGCCAGCAGCGTAGGGGGCGGGATCTACAATGAGCAGTTCTTC. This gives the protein CASSVGGGIYNEQFF.

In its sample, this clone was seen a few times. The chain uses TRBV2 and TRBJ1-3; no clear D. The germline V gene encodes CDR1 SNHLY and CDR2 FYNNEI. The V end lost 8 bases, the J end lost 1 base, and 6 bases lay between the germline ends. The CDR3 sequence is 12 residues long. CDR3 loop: CASGVSGNTIYF. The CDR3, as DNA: TGTGCCAGCGGGGTATCTGGAAACACCATATATTTT. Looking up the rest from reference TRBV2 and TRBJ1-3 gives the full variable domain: EPEVTQTPSHQVTQMGQEVILRCVPISNHLYFYWYRQILGQKVEFLVSFYNNEISEKSEIFDDQFSVERPDGSNFTLKIRSTKLEDSAMYFCASGVSGNTIYFGEGSWLTVV.

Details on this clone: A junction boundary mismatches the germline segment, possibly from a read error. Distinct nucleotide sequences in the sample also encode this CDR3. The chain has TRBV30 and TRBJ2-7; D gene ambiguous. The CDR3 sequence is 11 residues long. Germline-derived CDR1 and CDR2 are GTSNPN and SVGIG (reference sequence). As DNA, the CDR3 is TGTGCCTGGAGCGGTTCCTACGAGCAGTATTTC. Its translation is CAWSGSYEQYF.

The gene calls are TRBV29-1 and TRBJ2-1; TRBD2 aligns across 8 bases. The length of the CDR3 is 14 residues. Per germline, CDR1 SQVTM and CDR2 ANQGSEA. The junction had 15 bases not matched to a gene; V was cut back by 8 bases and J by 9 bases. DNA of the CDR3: TGCAGCAGCGAGGTCAGCGGGAGATATGGTGAGCAGTTCTTC. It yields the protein CSSEVSGRYGEQFF.

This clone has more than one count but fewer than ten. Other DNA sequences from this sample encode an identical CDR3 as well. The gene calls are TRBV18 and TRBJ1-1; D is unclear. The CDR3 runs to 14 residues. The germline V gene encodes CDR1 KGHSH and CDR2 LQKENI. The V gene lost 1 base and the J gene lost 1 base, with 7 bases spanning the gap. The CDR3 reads CASSPQGGNTEAFF. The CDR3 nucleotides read TGTGCCAGCTCACCACAGGGAGGGAACACTGAAGCTTTCTTT. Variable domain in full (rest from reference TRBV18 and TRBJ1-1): NAGVMQNPRHLVRRRGQEARLRCSPMKGHSHVYWYRQLPEEGLKFMVYLQKENIIDESGMPKERFSAEFPKEGPSILRIQQVVRGDSAAYFCASSPQGGNTEAFFGQGTRLTVV.

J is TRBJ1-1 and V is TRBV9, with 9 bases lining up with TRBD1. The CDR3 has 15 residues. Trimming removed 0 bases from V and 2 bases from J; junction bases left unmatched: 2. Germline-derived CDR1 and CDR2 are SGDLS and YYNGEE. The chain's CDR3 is CASSVGTGVNTEAFF. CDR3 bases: TGTGCCAGCAGCGTAGGGACAGGGGTAAACACTGAAGCTTTCTTT.

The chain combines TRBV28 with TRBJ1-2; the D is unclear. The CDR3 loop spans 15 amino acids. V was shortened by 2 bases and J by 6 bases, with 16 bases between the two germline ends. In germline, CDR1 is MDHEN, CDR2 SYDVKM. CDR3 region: CASSLLITNSNGYTF. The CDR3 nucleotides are TGTGCCAGCAGTTTACTCATTACTAATAGTAATGGCTACACCTTC.

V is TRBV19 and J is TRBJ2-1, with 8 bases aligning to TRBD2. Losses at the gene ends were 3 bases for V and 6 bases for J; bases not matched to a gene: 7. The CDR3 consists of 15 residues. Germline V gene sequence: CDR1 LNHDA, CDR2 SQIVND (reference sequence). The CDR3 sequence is CASSIPGLAFNEQFF. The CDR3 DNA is TGTGCCAGTAGTATTCCCGGACTAGCATTCAATGAGCAGTTCTTC.

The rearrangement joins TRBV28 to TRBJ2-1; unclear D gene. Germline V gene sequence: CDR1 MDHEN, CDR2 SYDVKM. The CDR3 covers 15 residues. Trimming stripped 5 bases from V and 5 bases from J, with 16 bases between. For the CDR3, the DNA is TGTGCCAGCAGTACATCAACCCCGGTCCACAATGAGCAGTTCTTC. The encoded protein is CASSTSTPVHNEQFF.

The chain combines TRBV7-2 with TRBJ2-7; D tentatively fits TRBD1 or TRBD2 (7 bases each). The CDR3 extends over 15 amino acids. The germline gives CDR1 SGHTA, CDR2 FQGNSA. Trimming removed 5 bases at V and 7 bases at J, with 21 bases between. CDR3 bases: TGTGCCAGCAGCGCCAGGGGGGGGACAGCGGGAGAGCAGTACTTC. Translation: CASSARGGTAGEQYF.

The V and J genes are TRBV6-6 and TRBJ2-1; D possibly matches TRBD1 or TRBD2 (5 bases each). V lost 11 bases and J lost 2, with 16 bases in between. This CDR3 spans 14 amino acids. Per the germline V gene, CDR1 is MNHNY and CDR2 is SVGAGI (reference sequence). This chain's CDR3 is CAQPMGVPYNEQFF. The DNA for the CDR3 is TGTGCCCAACCGATGGGGGTTCCCTACAATGAGCAGTTCTTC.

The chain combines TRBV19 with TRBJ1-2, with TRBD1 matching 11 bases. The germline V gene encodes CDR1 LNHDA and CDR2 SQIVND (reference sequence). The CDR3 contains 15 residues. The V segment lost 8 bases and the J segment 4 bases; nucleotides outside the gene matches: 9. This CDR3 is CASVDRGRSLYGYTF. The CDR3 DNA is TGTGCCAGTGTGGACAGGGGGCGAAGTCTCTATGGCTACACCTTC.

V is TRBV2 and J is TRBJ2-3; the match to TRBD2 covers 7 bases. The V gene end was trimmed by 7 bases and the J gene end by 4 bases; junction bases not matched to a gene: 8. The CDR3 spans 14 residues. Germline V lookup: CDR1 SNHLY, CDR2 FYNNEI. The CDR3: CASNERAGADTQYF. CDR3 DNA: TGTGCCAGCAACGAGCGGGCGGGGGCAGATACGCAGTATTTT.